Included here is one T cell receptor (beta chain) sequence, with context. Method: immunoSEQ multiplex PCR; TCRdb's copy keeps in-frame clones and lacks some. Of 270,000 or so clones in the sample, roughly 93% were seen once. Germline values: CDR1 SNHLY, CDR2 FYNNEI. This CDR3 has 14 amino acids. J gave up 9 bases and V 4 bases, and 3 bases lay outside the gene matches. This record comes from a study of blood T cell repertoires in COVID-19. The rearrangement links TRBV2 to TRBJ1-6, with 10 bases that match TRBD1. The TCR sequence derives from a woman in her forties with acute COVID-19. The sequencing sample was made of PBMCs or T cells enriched from blood (not recorded which). The CDR3 nucleotides read TGTGCCAGCAGTGTCCGGGACAGGGGTTCACCCCTCCACTTT. This gives the protein CASSVRDRGSPLHF.